This T cell receptor beta chain was profiled in a study of control samples from healthy donors and cancer patients. Sequenced by immunoSEQ multiplex PCR; TCRdb stores in-frame clones only, minus some. The table records 150,000 to 200,000 clones, 91% of them present only once. Per the germline V gene, CDR1 is SGHAT and CDR2 is FQNNGV. After removal of 5 bases from V and 3 bases from J, the junction contained 7 bases not matched to a gene. The CDR3 loop spans 17 amino acids. The specimen was blood. The chain has TRBV11-2 and TRBJ2-3, with 14 positions matching TRBD2. This TCR was sampled from a woman between 25 and 40 years old in good health. The CDR3 sequence is CASSPRLAGGGTDTQYF. The CDR3 nucleotides read TGTGCCAGCAGCCCCCGACTAGCGGGAGGGGGGACAGATACGCAGTATTTT.